Following are 19 T cell receptor beta chains from one sample sequenced in a study of shared clonotypes between healthy human individuals. The repertoire was sequenced with immunoSEQ multiplex PCR; TCRdb's copy has only in-frame clones and lacks some. The table lists about 680,000 clones, 73% of them singletons. The sequenced sample consisted of memory CD4+ T cells sorted from blood. This sample's subset: CD45RA-negative fraction. The receptors stem from a young woman in good health.

At least ten counts were recorded for this clone. The chain uses TRBV19 and TRBJ2-5, with TRBD1 matching over 10 bases. Near its end, the DNA agrees better with TRBJ2-7, so the J call may be wrong. Germline CDR1 is LNHDA and CDR2 is SQIVND (reference sequence). This CDR3 is built from 19 residues. CDR3 residues: CASSNSPLDPGQGTYEQYF. The CDR3 region has the DNA TGTGCCAGTAGCAATTCCCCCCTAGACCCGGGACAGGGGACCTACGAGCAGTACTTC.

This clone was seen only a few times. The rearrangement joins TRBV28 to TRBJ1-2; no reliable D call. The CDR3 is 12 amino acids. Looked up from germline, CDR1 is MDHEN and CDR2 is SYDVKM. Trimming stripped 7 bases from V and 8 bases from J, with 14 bases between. The CDR3 spells CASTDGLLGYTF. The CDR3, as DNA: TGTGCCAGCACCGATGGACTCCTCGGCTACACCTTC.

The V and J genes are TRBV2 and TRBJ1-2; 8 nucleotides line up with TRBD1. Germline assignment: CDR1 SNHLY and CDR2 FYNNEI. Unmatched junction bases numbered 10, after V lost 5 bases and J lost 5 bases. The CDR3 is 15 residues long. The CDR3, as DNA: TGTGCCAGCAGTACCGACTCAGGGGGCGGGTATGGCTACACCTTC. Translated: CASSTDSGGGYGYTF.

The rearrangement joins TRBV5-4 to TRBJ1-1, with 10 bases that match TRBD1. The V gene's germline CDR1 is SGHNT and CDR2 YYREEE (reference sequence). This CDR3 is 15 amino acids long. J gave up 4 bases and V 0 bases, and 3 bases lay outside the gene matches. The DNA for the CDR3 is TGTGCCAGCAGCTTGGTGGGACAGGGGATCACTGAAGCTTTCTTT. Translated: CASSLVGQGITEAFF.

Points on this clone: The same CDR3 also results from other DNA sequences found in this sample. J is TRBJ2-1 and V is TRBV6-5; D unresolved. There are 11 residues in the CDR3. Germline V CDR1 and CDR2: MNHEY, SVGAGI. V was pared by 6 bases and J by 3 bases, with 3 bases between. CDR3 residues: CASRGYNEQFF. For the CDR3, the DNA is TGTGCCAGCAGAGGCTACAATGAGCAGTTCTTC.

This clone was counted a single time. The rearrangement links TRBV5-6 to TRBJ2-5, with 8 positions matching TRBD1. The CDR3 loop spans 15 amino acids. The trim removed 3 bases at V and 2 bases at J, leaving 6 bases unmatched. The V gene's germline CDR1 is SGHDT and CDR2 YYEEEE. This CDR3 reads CASSSPRGPQETQYF. The CDR3 bases are TGTGCCAGCAGCTCCCCCAGGGGGCCTCAAGAGACCCAGTACTTC.

V gene TRBV21-1 combines with J gene TRBJ1-2; the table's D gene call, TRBD1, was not cross checked with the DNA. TRBV21-1 is assigned pseudogene status. The CDR3 length is 16 residues. The CDR3 region is CASSKALHDSFCGYTF. The CDR3 DNA follows: TGTGCCAGCAGCAAAGCGCTCCATGACAGCTTCTGTGGCTACACCTTC.

The rearrangement links TRBV11-2 to TRBJ2-3; tentatively, D is TRBD2 (5 bases). CDR1 is SGHAT, CDR2 FQNNGV, per germline. This CDR3 has 15 amino acids. V was pared by 1 base and J by 4 bases, with 12 bases between. CDR3 loop: CASSLGLAKSDTQYF. In DNA, the CDR3 is TGTGCCAGCAGCTTAGGGCTAGCCAAGTCAGATACGCAGTATTTT.

The chain employs TRBV11-2 and TRBJ2-5; no clear D. Trimming cost V 5 bases and J 5 bases, with 12 bases left between them. Germline-derived CDR1 and CDR2 are SGHAT and FQNNGV. The CDR3 contains 13 residues. The chain's CDR3 is CASSKFTGETQYF. In DNA, the CDR3 is TGTGCCAGCAGCAAATTCACTGGGGAGACCCAGTACTTC.

This chain connects TRBV27 to TRBJ1-2; perhaps TRBD1 as D (6 bases). The ends were cut back, 3 bases at V and 6 bases at J, with 11 bases in the middle. Per germline, CDR1 MNHEY and CDR2 SMNVEV (reference sequence). This CDR3 is built from 13 residues. The CDR3 region is CASSFSGEDGYTF. The CDR3 DNA is TGTGCCAGCAGTTTCTCAGGGGAAGATGGCTACACCTTC.

This clone appeared a few times. V and J are TRBV19 and TRBJ1-5; the D gene is possibly TRBD1 (6 bases). The CDR3 sequence is 16 residues long. Germline V CDR1 and CDR2: LNHDA, SQIVND (reference sequence). Trimming removed 1 base at V and 3 bases at J, with 13 bases between. The CDR3 loop reads CASSIAEGQYNQPQHF. In DNA form, the CDR3 reads TGTGCCAGTAGTATAGCCGAAGGACAGTACAATCAGCCCCAGCATTTT. The full variable domain, rest sourced from reference TRBV19 and TRBJ1-5, is DGGITQSPKYLFRKEGQNVTLSCEQNLNHDAMYWYRQDPGQGLRLIYYSQIVNDFQKGDIAEGYSVSREKKESFPLTVTSAQKNPTAFYLCASSIAEGQYNQPQHFGDGTRLSIL.

The chain joins TRBV28 to TRBJ1-1, with D possibly being TRBD1 (5 bases). Germline lookup yields CDR1 MDHEN and CDR2 SYDVKM. Trimming removed 6 bases from V and 2 bases from J, with 13 bases in between. The length of the CDR3 is 14 residues. The CDR3 region is CASRARTLNTEAFF. The DNA of the CDR3 is TGTGCCAGCAGGGCTCGGACACTTAACACTGAAGCTTTCTTT.

This sequence joins TRBV7-9 and TRBJ2-5, with TRBD1 matching over 8 bases. The CDR3 totals 14 residues. J was trimmed by 5 bases and V by 3 bases; bases with no gene match: 5. Germline CDR1 and CDR2: SEHNR and FQNEAQ (reference sequence). The CDR3 sequence: CASSFPTGVETQYF. CDR3 DNA: TGTGCCAGCAGCTTCCCGACAGGGGTTGAGACCCAGTACTTC.

V usage is TRBV18 and J usage is TRBJ2-5; possibly TRBD1 for D (5 bases). This CDR3 spans 15 amino acids. Trimming stripped 4 bases from V and 2 bases from J, with 14 bases between. CDR1 and CDR2 (germline): KGHSH, LQKENI. DNA of the CDR3: TGTGCCAGCTCACTACAGGACGGGTGGCAAGAGACCCAGTACTTC. Its protein product is CASSLQDGWQETQYF.

This chain connects TRBV11-2 to TRBJ2-3, with 8 nucleotides matching TRBD2. The CDR3 totals 17 residues. The germline V gene has CDR1 SGHAT and CDR2 FQNNGV. Trimming cost V 3 bases and J 5 bases; bases outside gene matches: 13. Here the CDR3 DNA reads TGTGCCAGCAGCTTTAAACCGGGGACTAGACGCGGAGATACGCAGTATTTT. Its protein is CASSFKPGTRRGDTQYF. Filled out from reference TRBV11-2 and TRBJ2-3, the complete variable domain reads EAGVAQSPRYKIIEKRQSVAFWCNPISGHATLYWYQQILGQGPKLLIQFQNNGVVDDSQLPKDRFSAERLKGVDSTLKIQPAKLEDSAVYLCASSFKPGTRRGDTQYFGPGTRLTVL.

The chain joins TRBV6-6 to TRBJ1-1; TRBD1 matches 7 bases. This CDR3 spans 14 amino acids. Germline V gives CDR1 MNHNY, CDR2 SVGAGI (reference sequence). The V and J ends lost 6 bases and 4 bases, in that order; junction bases with no gene match: 8. CDR3: CASSYQGDSTEAFF. The CDR3 DNA reads TGTGCCAGCAGCTATCAGGGGGATAGCACTGAAGCTTTCTTT.

This clone was recorded only once. The chain uses TRBV6-5 and TRBJ2-1, with 9 positions matching TRBD1. The ends lost 0 bases at V and 5 bases at J; junction bases unmatched: 2. The CDR3 consists of 15 residues. Per the germline V gene, CDR1 is MNHEY and CDR2 is SVGAGI. CDR3 sequence (DNA): TGTGCCAGCAGTTACTCCGGGACAGGGAACAATGAGCAGTTCTTC. It yields the protein CASSYSGTGNNEQFF.

There are a few counts of this clone. The gene calls are TRBV19 and TRBJ1-2, with 7 bases matching TRBD1. Germline assignment: CDR1 LNHDA and CDR2 SQIVND (reference sequence). V shed 7 bases and J 2 bases; nucleotides not matched to a gene: 7. The CDR3 runs to 14 residues. CDR3 bases: TGTGCCAGTACTTTGACAGGGTCCAACTATGGCTACACCTTC. It encodes CASTLTGSNYGYTF.

This chain connects TRBV5-4 to TRBJ2-7; 11 bases fit TRBD2. The CDR3 length is 16 residues. J was trimmed by 6 bases and V by 1 base; bases with no gene match: 9. Germline V gene sequence: CDR1 SGHNT, CDR2 YYREEE (reference sequence). The CDR3 here is CASSLPRLAGSAEQYF. CDR3 in DNA: TGTGCCAGCAGCTTGCCCCGACTAGCGGGATCCGCCGAGCAGTACTTC.